Below, 24 T cell receptor beta chains from the same sample are listed, as sequenced in a study of early T cells in non-severe SARS-CoV-2 infection (dated by TCRdb to 2020 to 2023). Library creation used 5' RACE. The instrument was a NextSeq 500. TCRdb applied fastp at Q25 and MiXCR to the public reads, then kept only in-frame beta chains. Every entry covers one CDR3 protein and lists the most common genes and DNA from its rows. The sample profile shows 100,000 to 140,000 distinct CDR3 sequences; over 8.5% of them were found once. The top ten clonotypes cover approximately 8.1% of the sample. What was sequenced was whole blood. Receptor source: an adult who was a healthcare worker with PCR-confirmed SARS-CoV-2 infection or an uninfected control (not recorded which).

Many counts were recorded for this clonotype. The chain carries TRBV7-9 and TRBJ1-3; D remains ambiguous. Between the trimmed V and J ends, which lost 4 bases and 1 base, there was a span of 8 bases. Germline CDR1 is SEHNR and CDR2 is FQNEAQ (reference sequence). CDR3 length: 14 amino acids. This CDR3 is CASSSPRSGNTIYF. The DNA of the CDR3 is TGTGCCAGCAGCTCCCCACGATCTGGAAACACCATATATTTT.

This clonotype has a count of ten or more. The chain couples TRBV29-1 to TRBJ2-7; TRBD1 is a possible D gene (5 bases). This CDR3 is 12 amino acids long. Trimming cost V 6 bases and J 2 bases, with 11 bases left between them. Germline lookup yields CDR1 SQVTM and CDR2 ANQGSEA. CDR3 DNA sequence: TGCAGCGTGACGACAGACACCTACGAGCAGTACTTC. Translated: CSVTTDTYEQYF.

This clonotype was found many times. V gene TRBV7-9 combines with J gene TRBJ1-2; TRBD1 is a possible D gene (5 bases). The CDR3 spans 15 residues. CDR1 is SEHNR, CDR2 FQNEAQ, per germline (reference sequence). Trimming stripped 4 bases from V and 4 bases from J, with 16 bases between. The CDR3 sequence: CASSWQGDRGYGYTF. CDR3 nucleotides: TGTGCCAGCAGCTGGCAGGGTGATCGGGGCTATGGCTACACCTTC.

The chain uses TRBV7-9 and TRBJ2-1; D perhaps matches TRBD2 (5 bases). The V end was cut by 5 bases, the J end by 5 bases, with 13 bases between. Germline V lookup: CDR1 SEHNR, CDR2 FQNEAQ (reference sequence). The CDR3 extends over 14 amino acids. The CDR3 loop is CASSEGLVNNEQFF. Here the CDR3 DNA reads TGTGCCAGCAGCGAGGGCCTGGTAAACAATGAGCAGTTCTTC.

This clonotype was counted between two and nine times. The V gene is TRBV20-1, the J gene TRBJ2-3, with D unresolved. The CDR3 length is 13 residues. Looked up from germline, CDR1 is DFQATT and CDR2 is SNEGSKA (reference sequence). Trimming shortened V by 3 bases and J by 2 bases, and 9 bases separated the two germline ends. The CDR3 nucleotides read TGCAGTGCTAGCGAGACGATCACAGATACGCAGTATTTT. The encoded protein is CSASETITDTQYF.

This clonotype was seen at least ten times. V usage is TRBV6-2 or TRBV6-3 and J usage is TRBJ2-1; D not resolved. The CDR3 extends over 15 amino acids. Germline CDR1 MNHEY, CDR2 SVGEGT. The V end was cut by 4 bases, the J end by 0 bases, with 10 bases between. The CDR3 reads CASSLRPPSYNEQFF. CDR3 coding DNA: TGTGCCAGCAGTTTAAGGCCACCCTCCTACAATGAGCAGTTCTTC.

This clonotype was counted ten times or more. The chain employs TRBV9 and TRBJ2-5; 11 bases map to TRBD2. The length of the CDR3 is 16 residues. Germline trimming cut 4 bases from V and 1 base from J; bases unmatched to any gene: 6. Per the germline V gene, CDR1 is SGDLS and CDR2 is YYNGEE. The chain's CDR3 is CASSPGLAGPQETQYF. CDR3 coding DNA: TGTGCCAGCAGCCCCGGACTAGCGGGCCCCCAAGAGACCCAGTACTTC.

This clonotype has just a few counts. The rearrangement uses TRBV11-2 and TRBJ1-1; a weak D match, TRBD1 (6 bases). CDR1 and CDR2 from the germline V gene are SGHAT and FQNNGV. The CDR3 covers 15 residues. V shed 0 bases and J shed 6 bases, with 14 bases lying between them. CDR3: CASSLDPRGGAEAFF. The CDR3 DNA is TGTGCCAGCAGCTTAGATCCGAGGGGGGGCGCTGAAGCTTTCTTT.

The chain joins TRBV6-1 to TRBJ2-2; D remains ambiguous. Germline loops: CDR1 MNHNS, CDR2 SASEGT. The V gene lost 5 bases and the J gene lost 5 bases, with 6 bases spanning the gap. CDR3 length: 12 amino acids. This CDR3 is CASSSRTGELFF. CDR3 DNA: TGTGCCAGCAGTTCTCGTACCGGGGAGCTGTTTTTT.

The V gene is TRBV30, the J gene TRBJ2-1; D is uncertain. CDR3 length: 14 residues. Germline CDR1 reads GTSNPN; CDR2 reads SVGIG (reference sequence). Trimming cost V 2 bases and J 5 bases, with 13 bases left between them. CDR3 DNA sequence: TGTGCCTGGAGTAATGGGCAGCAGAACAATGAGCAGTTCTTC. Protein product: CAWSNGQQNNEQFF.

This sequence joins TRBV5-1 and TRBJ2-5, with D uncertain. V lost 0 bases to trimming and J lost 5 bases, with 5 bases between them. The CDR3 length is 12 residues. The germline V gene encodes CDR1 SGHRS and CDR2 YFSETQ. The CDR3 here is CASSLGPETQYF. The CDR3 DNA follows: TGCGCCAGCAGCTTGGGACCCGAGACCCAGTACTTC.

This chain links TRBV20-1 with TRBJ2-3; D call uncertain. Trimming left V 5 bases short and J 0 bases short, with 21 bases between. The length of the CDR3 is 17 residues. Germline values: CDR1 DFQATT, CDR2 SNEGSKA (reference sequence). The CDR3 nucleotides are TGCAGTGCTCCCCACGGAAAGGCCTTTCCTAGCACAGATACGCAGTATTTT. The encoded protein is CSAPHGKAFPSTDTQYF.

The sample holds a few counts of this clonotype. Here the CDR3 DNA reads TGTGCCAGCAGCCCAAAGATAGGGGCGTACACCGGGGAGCTGTTTTTT. This codes for CASSPKIGAYTGELFF. The genes are TRBV7-8 and TRBJ2-2, with D perhaps matching TRBD1 (5 bases). The CDR3 covers 16 residues. The ends were cut back, 5 bases at V and 3 bases at J, with 16 bases in the middle. CDR1 SGHVS and CDR2 FQNEAQ come from the germline V gene.

The rearrangement uses TRBV20-1 and TRBJ2-2; 9 bases line up with TRBD2. After removal of 1 base from V and 1 base from J, the junction contained 4 bases not matched to a gene. The germline CDR1 and CDR2 sequences are DFQATT and SNEGSKA (reference sequence). There are 16 residues in the CDR3. The CDR3 bases are TGCAGTGCTAGAGTGGCTAGCGGGAAGAACACCGGGGAGCTGTTTTTT. Amino acid sequence: CSARVASGKNTGELFF.

This clonotype was detected many times. The gene calls are TRBV11-2 and TRBJ1-1; TRBD1 agrees at 9 bases. The CDR3 loop spans 15 amino acids. Trimming took 4 bases from V and 9 from J; bases not matched to a gene: 12. Germline-derived CDR1 and CDR2 are SGHAT and FQNNGV. The CDR3 region is CASSSNRGPPHKAFF. CDR3 nucleotides: TGTGCCAGCAGCTCAAACAGGGGGCCACCTCATAAAGCTTTCTTT.

As for this clonotype: The junction does not match germline at one end; this may be a read error. V is TRBV27 and J is TRBJ1-5; 7 bases align to TRBD1. Germline V gives CDR1 MNHEY, CDR2 SMNVEV (reference sequence). The CDR3 spans 14 residues. The CDR3 sequence: CGSSGPTGNQPQHF. The CDR3 coding sequence is TGTGGCAGCAGTGGCCCGACAGGGAATCAGCCCCAGCATTTT.

Ten or more counts support this clonotype. The chain combines TRBV27 with TRBJ2-7; D perhaps matches TRBD2 (5 bases). The CDR3 spans 14 residues. V dropped 5 bases and J dropped 6 bases, with 17 bases sitting between them. Germline CDR1 MNHEY, CDR2 SMNVEV (reference sequence). The CDR3 DNA reads TGTGCCAGCAGTATCCCGGGATCCGGAGGCGAGCAGTACTTC. Its protein is CASSIPGSGGEQYF.

This clonotype was picked up many times. The V call is TRBV5-4, the J call TRBJ2-1; 7 nucleotides agree with TRBD1. V dropped 0 bases and J dropped 3; count of bases not matched to a gene: 3. The CDR3 has 15 amino acids. Germline V gives CDR1 SGHNT, CDR2 YYREEE (reference sequence). The CDR3 DNA follows: TGTGCCAGCAGCTTGGGGACAGGAAGCTACAATGAGCAGTTCTTC. Protein sequence: CASSLGTGSYNEQFF.

This clonotype was picked up many times. The chain is built from TRBV12-3 or TRBV12-4 and TRBJ2-3; D possibly matches TRBD1 or TRBD2 (6 bases each). With 2 bases removed from V and 4 bases from J, the gap between germline ends came to 10 bases. The CDR3 length is 14 residues. The CDR3 coding sequence is TGTGCCAGCAGTTTATACGGGGGCGCAGATACGCAGTATTTT. Encoded protein: CASSLYGGADTQYF.

The V and J genes are TRBV28 and TRBJ1-1; D is uncertain. The CDR3 contains 12 residues. The germline CDR1 and CDR2 sequences are MDHEN and SYDVKM. Between the trimmed V and J ends, which lost 7 bases and 5 bases, there was a span of 11 bases. CDR3 in DNA: TGTGCCAGCACCTCCGAAAGGACTGAAGCTTTCTTT. It yields the protein CASTSERTEAFF. Full variable domain (rest looked up from reference TRBV28 and TRBJ1-1): DVKVTQSSRYLVKRTGEKVFLECVQDMDHENMFWYRQDPGLGLRLIYFSYDVKMKEKGDIPEGYSVSREKKERFSLILESASTNQTSMYLCASTSERTEAFFGQGTRLTVV.

This sequence joins TRBV13 and TRBJ2-5; D is perhaps TRBD2 (6 bases). CDR3 size: 14 residues. Deletions cut 5 bases from V and 2 bases from J, with 12 bases between. Germline loops: CDR1 PRHDT, CDR2 FYEKMQ (reference sequence). CDR3 sequence: CASSTYSGQETQYF. In DNA form, the CDR3 reads TGTGCCAGCAGCACCTATAGCGGACAAGAGACCCAGTACTTC.

Many counts were recorded for this clonotype. The CDR3 spells CASSLTTGATEAFF. CDR3 nucleotide sequence: TGTGCCAGCAGCTTAACGACGGGGGCCACTGAAGCTTTCTTT. The rearrangement links TRBV7-8 to TRBJ1-1; maybe TRBD1 (6 bases). In germline, CDR1 is SGHVS, CDR2 FQNEAQ. CDR3 length: 14 residues. V lost 2 bases and J 4 bases, leaving 11 bases between the germline ends.

This chain joins TRBV20-1 and TRBJ2-5, with TRBD2 matching 7 bases. This CDR3 has 13 residues. The V and J ends lost 5 bases and 3 bases, in that order; junction bases with no gene match: 6. The germline V gene encodes CDR1 DFQATT and CDR2 SNEGSKA (reference sequence). In DNA, the CDR3 is TGCAGTGCTGGTTCACTAGCGAAAGAGACCCAGTACTTC. Translating gives CSAGSLAKETQYF.

This clonotype was seen ten or more times. The rearrangement joins TRBV6-5 to TRBJ1-6; D perhaps matches TRBD1 (5 bases). The CDR3 has 16 residues. Trimming removed 6 bases from V and 3 bases from J, with 15 bases in between. Per germline, CDR1 MNHEY and CDR2 SVGAGI. CDR3 sequence reads: CASSRGGGGYNSPLHF. CDR3 nucleotides: TGTGCCAGCAGCCGCGGGGGTGGGGGCTATAATTCACCCCTCCACTTT.